This T cell receptor (beta chain) was sequenced in a study of beta chain features in type 1 diabetes (dated by TCRdb to 2017 to 2018). Concerning the study at large: Patients and healthy donors did not differ in mean age, gender distribution, total cell number or subset yield. Across all samples, approximately 98,000,000 sorted cells were examined, and cell number per subset correlated strongly with RNA yield. Regulatory and stem cell-like memory subsets were obtained from only 8 patients and roughly 8 healthy donors, while naive and central memory subsets were obtained from all 30 or so donors. In the study, recently diagnosed type 1 diabetes patients and matched healthy donors were compared on the TCRB repertoires of their sorted circulating CD4+ T cell subsets. The paper as a whole reports these results and caveats: Type 1 diabetes patients showed a moderate but significant shortening of TCRB CDR3 length in all four CD4+ subsets. The naive, central memory and regulatory TCRB repertoires appeared to resemble one another more closely among patients than among healthy donors. Shorter templates might be favored by PCR, yet because patient and control samples were amplified and corrected together, any such skew would affect both groups equally. Sequencing cDNA rather than genomic DNA could over-represent highly expressing activated cells, although activation and CD3 levels did not differ between groups. At VDJ recombination sites, type 1 diabetes patients had fewer insertions and more deleted nucleotides, which implies abnormalities in thymic rearrangement. HLA sub-analyses involved small numbers of individuals, so any influence of HLA type on TCRB rearrangement remained unresolved.

To note about this clone: Its antigen specificity is not known. There are no base qualities to consult, and no much larger clone falls within one base.

The entire isolated RNA was reverse transcribed using the High Capacity cDNA Reverse Transcription Kit, and thus expressed TCRB transcripts were sequenced. Deep immunoSEQ sequencing was applied to naive, central memory and regulatory T cell samples, giving an average of about 3.4 million total reads per sample. Sorted cells were lysed in RLT buffer and RNA was extracted with DNase-treated RNeasy Micro or Mini kits, depending on cell number. Each cell subset was processed separately to prevent cross-contamination, with patient and healthy donor samples processed together. The immunoSEQ multiplex PCR was used to amplify TCRB sequences from cDNA, generating 87-bp fragments that spanned the CDR3 region. The amplicons were sequenced using the Illumina HiSeq platform. The original pipeline was this. PCR bias was computationally corrected using synthetic template baselines, reads within Hamming distance 2 were collapsed, and singletons that could not be merged were discarded. Reads were aligned to IMGT to assign V, D and J genes, CDR3 length, and insertions or deletions at six rearrangement sites. Within each subset, clonotype counts were normalized to the number of sorted cells before true diversity and Gini coefficients were calculated with the tcR R package. The overlap coefficient, calculated on TCRB nucleotide sequences, was used to measure repertoire sharing. Out-of-frame TCRB sequences from naive cells were analyzed as a proxy for the pre-selection repertoire. In TCRdb, the immuneACCESS table is reduced to in-frame sequences with V and J assigned. These tables do not hold every clone; where another copy was compared, an unresolved V gene accounts for under half, and the others remain unexplained. V, J and clone size are taken as reported in that table, and D and trimming were inferred from the DNA itself. For this sample there are some 270,000 clones; around an eighth appear just once. The ten largest clones add up to about 0.026% of the sample.

Its CDR3 holds 16 amino acids, cysteine through phenylalanine. Only the CDR3 portion is preserved as DNA: 48 bases, with reading frame beginning at the first base. Trimming leaves V shorter by 1 base and J shorter by 5 bases, with the junction holding 8 bases beyond the gene matches. The CDR1 and CDR2 encoded by the germline V gene (reference sequence) are SEHNR and FQNEAQ. A single peripheral blood draw of 90 to 150 mL on average was collected from each donor into heparinised tubes. A BD FACSAria II was used to sort naive, central memory, regulatory and stem cell-like memory CD4+ T cells with a panel that included CD45RO, CCR7, CD25, CD127, CD95 and CD27. A purity above 95% was achieved for all sorted populations. PBMCs were separated immediately by Lymphoprep density gradient centrifugation and were stained directly, without being cultured. To minimize batch effects, samples were stained and sorted in pairs, one healthy donor with one patient per experiment.

The sequence was collected from a woman between 40 and 50 years old in good health. The sequence is built from TRBV7-9 and TRBJ1-5, with TRBD1 matching 7 junction bases. Sequencing was performed on naive CD4+ T cells from blood. The meaning of the sample's cell subset or site label: true naive CD4+ T cells. The CDR3 sequence is CASSLGTGRTDQPQHF. The nucleotide sequence reads as follows: TGTGCCAGCAGCTTAGGGACAGGCAGAACCGATCAGCCCCAGCATTTT.